This passage covers 20 T cell receptor beta chains from one sample sequenced in a study of patients and donors after allogeneic stem cell transplantation. TCRdb reanalysed the RT-PCR reads using MiXCR and keeps one entry per CDR3 protein. Altogether fewer than 2,000 distinct CDR3 sequences are present, about 1.7% being singletons, with the ten largest covering under 6%. The sequenced material came from blood, either unsorted or a sorted T cell fraction (not recorded which). The receptors stem from a human donor who was either an allogeneic HSCT recipient or a stem cell or donor lymphocyte infusion donor (not recorded which). It is not recorded whose cells these are; they may come from a transplant donor.

The chain combines TRBV3-1 with TRBJ2-7; 9 bases are shared with TRBD2. The germline gives CDR1 LGHDT, CDR2 YNNKEL (reference sequence). Unmatched junction bases numbered 1, after V lost 1 base and J lost 6 bases. The CDR3 is 13 residues long. The CDR3 protein is CASSQVRGGEQYV. The CDR3, as DNA: TGTGCCAGCAGCCAAGTGCGGGGGGGCGAGCAGTACGTC.

This clonotype is classed as medium-sized. The rearrangement links TRBV3-1 to TRBJ1-5; D may be TRBD1 (6 bases). The V gene lost 0 bases and the J gene lost 0 bases, with 15 bases spanning the gap. The CDR3 is 18 residues long. Germline V CDR1 and CDR2: LGHDT, YNNKEL (reference sequence). The CDR3 region is CASSQDRMGAYSNQPQHF. The CDR3, as DNA: TGTGCCAGCAGCCAAGATAGGATGGGGGCATATAGCAATCAGCCCCAGCATTTT.

By share of the sample, this clonotype is medium-sized (0.01 to 0.1%). The rearrangement links TRBV5-8 to TRBJ2-7, with 9 bases lining up with TRBD1. The trim removed 5 bases at V and 2 bases at J, leaving 11 bases unmatched. This CDR3 comprises 16 residues. The germline V gene encodes CDR1 SGHTS and CDR2 YDEGEE. As DNA, the CDR3 is TGTGCCAGCAGGTCTTCTCCCGGGACAGGGACCTACGAGCAGTACTTC. Residues: CASRSSPGTGTYEQYF.

This clonotype is medium-sized in the sample. The chain combines TRBV2 with TRBJ1-5; tentative D call: TRBD1 (6 bases). V was shortened by 5 bases and J by 3 bases, with 11 bases between the two germline ends. CDR3 size: 14 residues. The germline gives CDR1 SNHLY, CDR2 FYNNEI. The CDR3 region is CASSSTGFNQPQHF. The DNA of the CDR3 is TGTGCCAGCAGTTCTACAGGGTTCAATCAGCCCCAGCATTTT.

In its sample, this clonotype is medium-sized. The CDR3 bases are TGTGCCAGCAGCTTGTTGGACTCCCAAGAGACCCAGTACTTC. Encoded protein: CASSLLDSQETQYF. The chain employs TRBV5-5 and TRBJ2-5; D might be TRBD2 (5 bases). CDR1 and CDR2 from the germline V gene are SGHKS and YYEKEE (reference sequence). The length of the CDR3 is 14 residues. Trimming cost V 1 base and J 1 base, with 8 bases left between them. Looking up the rest from reference TRBV5-5 and TRBJ2-5 gives the full variable domain: DAGVTQSPTHLIKTRGQQVTLRCSPISGHKSVSWYQQVLGQGPQFIFQYYEKEERGRGNFPDRFSARQFPNYSSELNVNALLLGDSALYLCASSLLDSQETQYFGPGTRLLVL.

This clonotype is classed as medium-sized. The V and J genes are TRBV19 and TRBJ1-2; D unclear. Per the germline V gene, CDR1 is LNHDA and CDR2 is SQIVND (reference sequence). V dropped 6 bases and J dropped 0 bases, with 17 bases sitting between them. The CDR3 is made up of 16 amino acids. DNA of the CDR3: TGTGCCAGTAGGGACGAGCGACGTGCTACTAACTATGGCTACACCTTC. Amino acids: CASRDERRATNYGYTF.

The CDR3, as DNA: TGTGCCAGCAGCGTAGAGTGGGGGGGCCCAGATACGCAGTATTTT. Translating it yields CASSVEWGGPDTQYF. This chain links TRBV9 with TRBJ2-3, with D possibly TRBD2 on 7 matching bases. CDR1 and CDR2 from the germline V gene are SGDLS and YYNGEE. The CDR3 is 15 amino acids. The germline V and J ends were trimmed by 0 bases and 4 bases, with 12 bases remaining between them.

The J gene is TRBJ1-5, the V gene TRBV2; 9 nucleotides align to TRBD1. CDR3 length equals 16 residues. The junction had 5 bases not matched to a gene; V was cut back by 4 bases and J by 1 base. Germline lookup yields CDR1 SNHLY and CDR2 FYNNEI. The CDR3 spells CASSGQGGRSNQPQHF. Here the CDR3 DNA reads TGTGCCAGCAGTGGACAGGGGGGAAGAAGCAATCAGCCCCAGCATTTT.

This clonotype is labeled as medium-sized. This sequence joins TRBV7-8 and TRBJ2-3; no clear D gene. Germline-derived CDR1 and CDR2 are SGHVS and FQNEAQ. The germline V and J ends were trimmed by 5 bases and 2 bases, with 11 bases remaining between them. The CDR3 length is 14 residues. The DNA of the CDR3 is TGTGCCAGCAGCGTTAGGCTAACCACAGATACGCAGTATTTT. This sequence encodes CASSVRLTTDTQYF.

This clonotype is medium-sized by share. The chain uses TRBV28 and TRBJ2-5; D remains unclear. V lost 6 bases, J lost 5 bases, and 4 bases lay in between. The CDR3 is 10 amino acids. Germline CDR1 and CDR2: MDHEN and SYDVKM. The CDR3, as DNA: TGTGCCAGCAGCAGTGAGACCCAGTACTTC. Residues: CASSSETQYF.

In its sample, this clonotype ranks as medium-sized. The genes are TRBV4-3 and TRBJ2-3; D gene ambiguous. From germline, CDR1 is LGHNA and CDR2 YSLEER. The CDR3 contains 13 residues. V was clipped by 0 bases and J by 4 bases, with 5 bases between them. CDR3 coding DNA: TGCGCCAGCAGCCAAGATCTGGCAGATACGCAGTATTTT. Protein product: CASSQDLADTQYF.

This clonotype ranks as medium-sized. The J gene is TRBJ2-3, the V gene TRBV7-2, with 7 bases matching TRBD1. Trimming removed 1 base from V and 2 bases from J; junction bases left unmatched: 3. CDR3 length equals 15 residues. Germline-derived CDR1 and CDR2 are SGHTA and FQGNSA. The DNA for the CDR3 is TGTGCCAGCAGCTTAGTGGGACAGAACACAGATACGCAGTATTTT. Translation gives CASSLVGQNTDTQYF.

This clonotype is categorized as medium-sized. The chain's CDR3 is CASTRGVRNTGELFF. Here the CDR3 DNA reads TGTGCCAGCACCCGGGGGGTTCGTAACACCGGGGAGCTGTTTTTT. This chain joins TRBV6-2 or TRBV6-3 and TRBJ2-2, with 7 bases lining up with TRBD2. V dropped 7 bases and J dropped 2; count of bases not matched to a gene: 7. Germline CDR1 MNHEY, CDR2 SVGEGT. There are 15 residues in the CDR3.

The CDR3 protein is CASSLTGTRGYGYTF. CDR3 nucleotide sequence: TGTGCCAGCAGCTTAACAGGGACCAGGGGCTATGGCTACACCTTC. This chain joins TRBV7-3 and TRBJ1-2; perhaps TRBD1 as D (6 bases). Trimming stripped 0 bases from V and 4 bases from J, with 12 bases between. Germline V lookup: CDR1 SGHTA, CDR2 FQGTGA. CDR3 length: 15 residues. Supplemented by reference TRBV7-3 and TRBJ1-2, the full variable domain reads GAGVSQTPSNKVTEKGKYVELRCDPISGHTALYWYRQSLGQGPEFLIYFQGTGAADDSGLPNDRFFAVRPEGSVSTLKIQRTERGDSAVYLCASSLTGTRGYGYTFGSGTRLTVV.

The J gene is TRBJ1-1, the V gene TRBV20-1; no reliable D call. CDR3 length: 12 amino acids. CDR1 is DFQATT, CDR2 SNEGSKA, per germline (reference sequence). V lost 2 bases to trimming and J lost 5 bases, with 9 bases between them. This chain's CDR3 is CSARISGTEAFF. The CDR3 nucleotides are TGCAGTGCTAGAATCAGTGGGACTGAAGCTTTCTTT.

By sample share, this clonotype is medium-sized. The chain couples TRBV7-9 to TRBJ1-5; D not resolved. V gave up 4 bases and J gave up 3 bases, with 16 bases separating them. This CDR3 contains 16 residues. Per germline, CDR1 SEHNR and CDR2 FQNEAQ (reference sequence). Here the CDR3 DNA reads TGTGCCAGCAGCTGGACGGAGACCGCCTCCAATCAGCCCCAGCATTTT. Protein sequence: CASSWTETASNQPQHF.

Judged by abundance, this clonotype is medium-sized (0.01 to 0.1%). This sequence joins TRBV7-2 and TRBJ1-2; D not certain. CDR1 is SGHTA, CDR2 FQGNSA, per germline. This CDR3 has 13 amino acids. The germline V and J ends were trimmed by 1 base and 6 bases, with 9 bases remaining between them. The chain's CDR3 is CASSLGLADGYTF. CDR3 nucleotides: TGTGCCAGCAGCTTAGGACTTGCTGATGGCTACACCTTC.

This clonotype was seen more than once but under ten times. The gene calls are TRBV11-1 and TRBJ2-3, with D maybe TRBD1 (5 bases). The germline CDR1 and CDR2 sequences are SGHAT and FQDESV (reference sequence). The CDR3 loop spans 16 amino acids. V lost 5 bases and J 4 bases, leaving 19 bases between the germline ends. CDR3 residues: CASSESRVVGPDTQYF. The CDR3 bases are TGTGCCAGCAGCGAGAGCAGGGTAGTAGGTCCAGATACGCAGTATTTT.

By sample share, this clonotype is medium-sized (0.01 to 0.1%). V and J are TRBV5-5 and TRBJ1-2, with D perhaps TRBD1 (6 bases). V shed 4 bases and J shed 6 bases, with 13 bases lying between them. The CDR3 extends over 13 amino acids. Germline assignment: CDR1 SGHKS and CDR2 YYEKEE (reference sequence). CDR3 protein: CASSNRETDGYTF. The DNA for the CDR3 is TGTGCCAGCAGCAACAGGGAAACTGATGGCTACACCTTC.

This clonotype was seen a few times. Its ends do not fully match the called genes, so a read error is possible. The chain uses TRBV11-3 and TRBJ1-1; no firm D call. This CDR3 has 11 residues. CDR1 and CDR2 from the germline V gene are SGHNT and YENEEA. The CDR3 DNA sequence: TGTGCAAGCAGCTCGGGCAATGAAGCTTTCTTT. Its protein product is CASSSGNEAFF.